This T cell receptor (beta chain) was captured in a study of cytomegalovirus exposure and HLA in healthy donors. Points from the study as a whole: Likely technical artifact: a cluster of highly shared sequence variants. Earlier analysis looked at TCR beta V segments, and most were productive about 90% or about 30% of the time.

J gave up 7 bases and V 3 bases, and 5 bases lay outside the gene matches. Germline loops: CDR1 SGHRS, CDR2 YFSETQ. The CDR3 spans 16 residues. It was with 60 Vbeta and 13 Jbeta primers that the PCR ran. Assay: immunoSEQ multiplex PCR; the TCRdb copy retains only in-frame clones and omits some. The table includes 95,000 to 150,000 clones, approximately 80% detected once. Details on this clone: As yet, its antigen is unknown.

When sampled, the donors appeared nominally healthy, though they likely had unrecorded immune exposures. The TCR was taken from a young woman in good health and CMV-seronegative. The chain has TRBV5-1 and TRBJ2-1; TRBD2 aligns across 15 bases. The sample was PBMCs. In DNA form, the CDR3 reads TGCGCCAGCAGCTCCTGGACTAGCGGGAGGGAAAATGAGCAGTTCTTC. It is translated as CASSSWTSGRENEQFF.